The subject of this entry is one T cell receptor beta chain. Its antigen is not identified. The data were obtained in a study of Tregs in tolerant kidney transplant recipients. Study outcomes and limitations: Donor-specific Treg expansion exceeded global Treg expansion in tolerant patients, suggesting antigen drive.

This table comes from immunoSEQ multiplex PCR, and its TCRdb copy is limited to in-frame clones, with some not included. The sample contains approximately 81,000 clones, 91% of which appear only once. Mixed chimerism was transient after nonmyeloablative marrow transplants from related graft donors. V lost 0 bases, J lost 5 bases, and 8 bases lay in between. CDR3 length: 14 residues. The germline gives CDR1 SGHAT, CDR2 FQNNGV. The receptor's source is a human patient who received a combined kidney and bone marrow transplant. The T cells may partly be graft donor cells. The chain links TRBV11-2 to TRBJ1-5; D uncertain. Sequenced here: CD4+ T cells from blood (PBMCs), sampled 24 months after the transplant. CDR3 residues: CASSLDRFHQPQHF. The CDR3 coding sequence is TGTGCCAGCAGCTTAGATCGGTTCCATCAGCCCCAGCATTTT.